This T cell receptor (beta chain) was identified in a study of cytotoxic CD8 clonotypes in ibrutinib-treated CLL (dated by TCRdb to about 2021). About the study as a whole: The cohort had about a dozen relapsed/refractory and approximately 15 treatment-naive patients; some 17 were IGHV unmutated. Response samples were obtained after a median of around eleven months of treatment, with a range of roughly 6 to 36 months. Responses were partial in some 24 patients and complete in 2; after median approximately 67 months follow-up, 14 stayed in remission and some twelve progressed. Cryopreserved peripheral blood mononuclear cells were obtained prior to treatment, at the time of response, and at either disease progression or sustained remission. On average, each sample had hundreds of thousands of productive templates and more than 75,000 productive rearrangements. Longitudinal samples were available for about 30% of the 86 trial participants. All remission and progressive disease samples were collected while patients were still receiving ibrutinib. Findings and caveats that apply to the study as a whole: At baseline, clonality was higher than in age-matched healthy donors and showed a strong correlation with circulating CD8+ T-cell counts. Public clonotypes were rare and either shrank or stayed stable during treatment, and the rise in clonality at ibrutinib response reflected expansion of private clonotypes. Lymph node repertoires were not examined, and the timing of sampling was not matched between patients in sustained remission and those whose disease progressed. Clonality increased at ibrutinib response, stayed stable in sustained remission, and fell back toward baseline at progression.

CDR1 and CDR2, looked up from the germline V gene, are SGHRS and YFSETQ. The cysteine opens and the phenylalanine closes a CDR3 of 15 amino acids. The retained sequence is limited to the CDR3, 45 bases, with the frame set at the first base. Relative to germline, V is 3 bases shorter and J is 0 bases shorter, with 11 bases between their ends. On a MiSeq, deep resolution sequencing aimed for a depth between 1 in 1 million and 1 in 200,000 T cells, with each clonotype covered 10x on average. The immunoSEQ hsTCRB Kit was used to generate TCR beta libraries. The paper's data handling went like this. Data were analyzed with ImmunoSEQ Data Assistant and ImmunoSEQ Analyzer, with V, D and J genes assigned per IMGT definitions. Clonality was computed as one minus normalized Shannon entropy of productive rearrangement frequencies, ranging from 0 to 1. Public clonotype analysis was restricted to overrepresented clonotypes comprising at least 0.05% of each patient's repertoire. Repertoires from around 13 age-matched healthy donors in immuneACCESS were used as clonality controls. The clones in this table, taken by TCRdb from immuneACCESS, are in-frame only. Not every clone is retained; where verified, under half of the shortfall comes from an unresolved V gene, and the cause of the rest is unknown. The V and J calls and clone size were taken over from that table, and D and trimming were inferred from the DNA. Here the sample has 150,000 to 200,000 clones; approximately 90% occur a single time. About 2.9% of the sample lies in the top ten.

With respect to this clone: The antigen it binds to is not known. Base qualities are missing; no much larger clone stands one base away.

Taken with the paper, the label for time point translates to: progressive disease on ibrutinib. Around 1.8 micrograms of genomic DNA were extracted from cryopreserved PBMCs for TCR beta library preparation. Longitudinal blood samples from CLL patients on ibrutinib monotherapy were analyzed using high-throughput TCR beta sequencing. Patients were enrolled in a phase 2 open-label single-center ibrutinib monotherapy trial. Here the chain combines TRBV5-1 and TRBJ2-3, with the D gene not clear enough to name. Source: PBMCs, taken at disease progression, from a patient treated with ibrutinib. This TCR was recovered from a human donor with chronic lymphocytic leukemia. The DNA sequence is given as TGCGCCAGCAGCTCTGGCATCGCTAGCACAGATACGCAGTATTTT. The encoded protein is CASSSGIASTDTQYF.